This T cell receptor (beta chain) was recovered during a study of blood T cell repertoires in COVID-19. Original methodology: Nucleated cell counts were estimated from reference gene primer amplification. The protocol was immunoSEQ multiplex PCR, while the TCRdb copy is restricted to in-frame clones and leaves out a portion. The DNA gave D and trimming, while V, J and clone size come from that table. The table shows around 58,000 clones, with roughly 85% occurring only once. CDR3 length: 13 residues. Trimming pared 2 bases from V and 4 bases from J, leaving 5 bases between. Germline CDR1 SEHNR, CDR2 FQNEAQ (reference sequence).

The clonotype comes from a human donor in a cohort sampled during active COVID-19. What was sequenced was peripheral blood. V is TRBV7-9 and J is TRBJ1-4, with no clear D. CDR3 loop: CASSLTGNEKLFF. CDR3 coding DNA: TGTGCCAGCAGCTTAACCGGTAATGAAAAACTGTTTTTT.